This TCR beta chain was obtained from a study of blood T cell repertoires in COVID-19. Study-wide context: Sample material is recorded as cDNA or gDNA derived from T cells, B-cell-depleted T cells, or PBMCs.

In Seattle, patients joined the study during active infection and were tracked longitudinally. The germline V gene encodes CDR1 SGHAT and CDR2 FQNNGV. The ends lost 2 bases at V and 7 bases at J; junction bases unmatched: 10. The CDR3 loop spans 16 amino acids. Measured with immunoSEQ multiplex PCR; TCRdb has only the in-frame clones, and not every one. In the table there are about 160,000 clones, roughly nine tenths of which are singletons. This chain links TRBV11-2 with TRBJ2-1; 8 bases are shared with TRBD2. Sequencing input: peripheral blood. This clonotype was obtained from a man between 18 and 35 years old with COVID-19, enrolled during active disease. CDR3 amino acids: CASSLTPGLGINEQFF. The CDR3 DNA reads as TGTGCCAGCAGCTTAACACCGGGACTAGGGATTAATGAGCAGTTCTTC.